The following is a TCR beta chain sequence with its context. What it binds is not known. A much larger clone is a single base away; this may be a read error. The sample originates from a study of lung T cells in sarcoidosis with Löfgren's syndrome. Turning to the study itself: Analyses focused on Löfgren's syndrome patients. Findings of the study overall: Shared TRAV12-1 and TRBV2 CDR3 motifs across Löfgren's syndrome patients reportedly suggested public CD4+ TCRs. TRBV2 was the preferred pairing partner of TRAV12-1, with similar CDR3s. Versus controls, Löfgren's syndrome patients reportedly showed TRAV12-1 and TRBV2 as most expanded.

TCRdb re-analysed the reads in MiXCR, keeping a single row per CDR3 protein. The sample has under 20,000 distinct CDR3 sequences, about 21% seen once; the top ten hold around 0.74%. V was shortened by 3 bases and J by 3 bases, with 12 bases between the two germline ends. The CDR3 length is 15 residues. Germline CDR1 and CDR2: SEHNR and FQNEAQ (reference sequence). Source material: CD4+ T cells from bronchoalveolar lavage. V and J are TRBV7-9 and TRBJ1-5, with a tentative D call TRBD1 (6 bases). The receptor was isolated from a human donor with sarcoidosis (Löfgren's syndrome or another form), or a control subject (not recorded which). CDR3 nucleotides: TGTGCCAGCAGCTTTTCGGGGGCTGTCAATCAGCCCCAGCATTTT. Encoded protein: CASSFSGAVNQPQHF.